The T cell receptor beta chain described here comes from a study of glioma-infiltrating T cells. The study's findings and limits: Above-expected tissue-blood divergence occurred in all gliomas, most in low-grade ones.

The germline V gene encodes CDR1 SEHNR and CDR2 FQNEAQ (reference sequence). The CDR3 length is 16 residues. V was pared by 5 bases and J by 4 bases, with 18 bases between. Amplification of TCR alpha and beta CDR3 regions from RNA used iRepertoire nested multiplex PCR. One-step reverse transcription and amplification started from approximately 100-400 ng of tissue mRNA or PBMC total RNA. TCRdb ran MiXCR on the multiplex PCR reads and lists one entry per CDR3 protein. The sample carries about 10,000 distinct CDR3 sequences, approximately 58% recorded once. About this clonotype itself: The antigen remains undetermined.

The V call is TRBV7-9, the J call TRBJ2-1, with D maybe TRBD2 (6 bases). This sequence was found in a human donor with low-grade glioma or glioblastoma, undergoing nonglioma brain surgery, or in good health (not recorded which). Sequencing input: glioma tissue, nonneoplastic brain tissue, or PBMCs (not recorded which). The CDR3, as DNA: TGTGCCAGCAGCACCGGGGGTCCTACCTCTTACAATGAGCAGTTCTTC. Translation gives CASSTGGPTSYNEQFF.